The T cell receptor beta chain under discussion was sequenced for a study of PD-1 blockade in mismatch repair-deficient tumors. The assay was immunoSEQ multiplex PCR, and TCRdb's table has in-frame clones only and misses some. The sample contains tens of thousands of clones, 78% of which appear only once. PCR or immunohistochemistry showed mismatch repair deficiency in every enrolled patient. The receptor was isolated from an adult with mismatch repair-deficient cancer. Sequenced here: peripheral blood, sampled 4 weeks after starting pembrolizumab.

CDR3 DNA: TGTGCCAGCAGTACCGTAAGGGGGGCGTCTCAGCCCCAGCATTTT. Its protein product is CASSTVRGASQPQHF. The chain joins TRBV6-6 to TRBJ1-5, with D perhaps matching TRBD1 (6 bases). Germline V gene data show CDR1 as MNHNY and CDR2 as SVGAGI (reference sequence). CDR3 length: 15 amino acids. V lost 5 bases and J 6 bases, leaving 17 bases between the germline ends.